These T cell receptor beta chains were read from a single sample in a study of blood T cells in healthy people across ages. One entry per CDR3 protein, called by TCRdb with MiXCR from the 5' RACE reads. Of about 640,000 distinct CDR3 sequences in the sample, about 30% are singletons; the top ten hold around 16%. Sequenced sample: blood. The origin of the receptors is an elderly woman in good health. CDR3s include the opening cysteine and the closing phenylalanine or tryptophan. Each record gives: D gene, clone size, J gene, V gene, CDR3 DNA, CDR3 protein. The D gene is left open where the match is weak. Part of the rows lack a size; the others show once, few, many or a class for expanded clones.

D: TRBD1; size: NA; J: TRBJ1-4; V: TRBV15; DNA: TGTGCCACCAGCAGAGAATCTGGGACAGGGGCCGGGGAACGGTTTTTT; CDR3: CATSRESGTGAGERFF
D: NA; size: NA; J: TRBJ2-1; V: TRBV7-9; DNA: TGTGCCAGCAGCTCAGCTAAGAGCTCCTACAATGAGCAGTTCTTC; CDR3: CASSSAKSSYNEQFF
D: NA; size: many; J: TRBJ2-7; V: TRBV7-9; DNA: TGTGCCAGCAGCTTAGACGCGCGCGTAACCGGCGAGCAGTACTTC; CDR3: CASSLDARVTGEQYF
D: TRBD2; size: once; J: TRBJ2-7; V: TRBV27; DNA: TGTGCCAGCAGTTTTTACGGGGGGTTCTACGAGCAGTACTTC; CDR3: CASSFYGGFYEQYF
D: NA; size: many; J: TRBJ2-6; V: TRBV5-1; DNA: TGCGCCAGCAGCTCAGGACTACTTGGGACTGGGGCCAACGTCCTGACTTTC; CDR3: CASSSGLLGTGANVLTF
D: TRBD2; size: NA; J: TRBJ2-2; V: TRBV4-3; DNA: TGCGCCAGCAGCCAAGGTCCCGCTAGCGGGGGGTTCGCGAACACCGGGGAGCTGTTTTTT; CDR3: CASSQGPASGGFANTGELFF
D: TRBD2; size: NA; J: TRBJ2-3; V: TRBV7-3; DNA: TGTGCCAGCAGCTTATTTCCGCGGGGGGGTTCAGATACACAGTATTTT; CDR3: CASSLFPRGGSDTQYF
D: TRBD2; size: many; J: TRBJ2-5; V: TRBV7-3; DNA: TGTGCCAGCAGCTTATCAGCGGGGGGGCGTGAGACCCAGTACTTC; CDR3: CASSLSAGGRETQYF
D: TRBD1; size: many; J: TRBJ2-3; V: TRBV7-9; DNA: TGTGCCAGCAGCTCCCGGGACAGGAACACAGATACGCAGTATTTT; CDR3: CASSSRDRNTDTQYF
D: NA; size: many; J: TRBJ1-4; V: TRBV7-9; DNA: TGTGCCAGCAGCCTACGGGGTGGTGGGAGTGAAAAACTGTTTTTT; CDR3: CASSLRGGGSEKLFF
D: NA; size: NA; J: TRBJ2-1; V: TRBV11-2; DNA: TGTGCCAGCAGCTCCCCGATAAGGCAGGGTCGGAATGAGCAGTTCTTC; CDR3: CASSSPIRQGRNEQFF
D: NA; size: few; J: TRBJ2-5; V: TRBV6-2/TRBV6-3; DNA: TGTGCCAGCAGTTACTCGACTGGGGGCGACGGGAAGACCCAGTACTTC; CDR3: CASSYSTGGDGKTQYF
D: NA; size: many; J: TRBJ2-6; V: TRBV28; DNA: TGTGCCAGCAACACCGGCTCTGGGGCCAACGTCCTGACTTTC; CDR3: CASNTGSGANVLTF
D: TRBD2; size: NA; J: TRBJ2-2; V: TRBV20-1; DNA: TGCAGTGCTCGCATGGTCTTAGCGGGGGCAACCACCGGGGAGCTGTTTTTT; CDR3: CSARMVLAGATTGELFF
D: NA; size: NA; J: TRBJ1-6; V: TRBV20-1; DNA: TGCAGTGCTAGAGAACCCGGGCATTCACCCCTCCACTTT; CDR3: CSAREPGHSPLHF
D: NA; size: NA; J: TRBJ2-5; V: TRBV5-1; DNA: TGCGCCAGCAGTCTCCGGGACGTACAAGAGACCCAGTACTTC; CDR3: CASSLRDVQETQYF
D: TRBD2; size: many; J: TRBJ2-3; V: TRBV7-2; DNA: TGTGCCAGCAGCATCCCCGAGCGGGGGGGCCAAGATACGCAGTATTTT; CDR3: CASSIPERGGQDTQYF
D: TRBD1; size: many; J: TRBJ2-7; V: TRBV5-1; DNA: TGCGCCAGCAGCTTGGATGTACAGGGGGCCAGCGAGCAGTACTTC; CDR3: CASSLDVQGASEQYF
D: NA; size: many; J: TRBJ1-1; V: TRBV29-1; DNA: TGCAGCGTTGAGAGCGGGACATTTTTGAACACTGAAGCTTTCTTT; CDR3: CSVESGTFLNTEAFF
D: NA; size: many; J: TRBJ2-7; V: TRBV12-3/TRBV12-4; DNA: TGTGCCAGCAGCTGGGGGCGCCCCTACGAGCAGTACTTC; CDR3: CASSWGRPYEQYF
D: TRBD1; size: once; J: TRBJ1-1; V: TRBV9; DNA: TGTGCCAGCAGCGCCAACAGGGGGTGGGACACTGAAGCTTTCTTT; CDR3: CASSANRGWDTEAFF
D: NA; size: NA; J: TRBJ1-1; V: TRBV7-2; DNA: TGTGCCAGCAGCTTTTACGGGAGGATGAGCACTGAAGCTTTCTTT; CDR3: CASSFYGRMSTEAFF
D: TRBD2; size: few; J: TRBJ2-5; V: TRBV20-1; DNA: TGCAGTGCTAGGCCCAGACTAGCGGGTCAAGAAAAGGAGCAGTACTTC; CDR3: CSARPRLAGQEKEQYF
D: TRBD1; size: many; J: TRBJ1-1; V: TRBV27; DNA: TGTGCCAGCAGTTATGGGACAGGGAACACTGAAGCTTTCTTT; CDR3: CASSYGTGNTEAFF
D: TRBD1; size: NA; J: TRBJ1-4; V: TRBV7-2; DNA: TGTGCCAGCAGCCAAGACAGGGGGAAGAATGAAAAACTGTTTTTT; CDR3: CASSQDRGKNEKLFF
D: NA; size: many; J: TRBJ2-1; V: TRBV20-1; DNA: TGCAGTGCTAGTAACCCGGACAGAAGAGGCTACAATGAGCAGTTCTTC; CDR3: CSASNPDRRGYNEQFF
D: TRBD2; size: many; J: TRBJ2-7; V: TRBV5-1; DNA: TGCGCCAGCAGCATCCCCAGCGGGGTCTACGAGCAGTACTTC; CDR3: CASSIPSGVYEQYF
D: NA; size: many; J: TRBJ2-5; V: TRBV7-8; DNA: TGTGCCAGCAGTCAAGGGCCGTCTGAGACCCAGTACTTC; CDR3: CASSQGPSETQYF
D: NA; size: NA; J: TRBJ2-7; V: TRBV20-1; DNA: TGCAGTGCTAACTTAATAACCTACGAGCAGTACTTC; CDR3: CSANLITYEQYF
D: NA; size: NA; J: TRBJ2-5; V: TRBV20-1; DNA: TGCAGTGCTAGTCTGTCGGAGACCCAGTACTTC; CDR3: CSASLSETQYF
D: NA; size: NA; J: TRBJ1-2; V: TRBV10-3; DNA: TGTGCCATCAGTGAGTCAAGGGCCAAGAGGGAAGGCCACACCTTC; CDR3: CAISESRAKREGHTF
D: TRBD1; size: NA; J: TRBJ2-6; V: TRBV7-9; DNA: TGTGCCAGCAGCTTGCCGGGGACAGGGACTGGGGCCAACGTCCTGACTTTC; CDR3: CASSLPGTGTGANVLTF
D: TRBD1; size: NA; J: TRBJ1-1; V: TRBV6-5; DNA: TGTGCCAGTAACAGGGGGCGTGGGACTGAAGCTTTCTTT; CDR3: CASNRGRGTEAFF